Below, 26 T cell receptor beta chains from the same sample are listed, as sequenced in a study of control samples from healthy donors and cancer patients. This table comes from immunoSEQ multiplex PCR, and its TCRdb copy is limited to in-frame clones, with some not included. The table records 150,000 to 200,000 clones, 80% to 95% of them present only once. Material for sequencing was blood. Source of these receptors: a woman aged 25 to 39 in good health.

J is TRBJ1-5 and V is TRBV5-8; possible D gene TRBD1, 5 bases. This CDR3 region has 15 residues. The V end lost 4 bases, the J end lost 7 bases, and 18 bases lay between the germline ends. Germline lookup yields CDR1 SGHTS and CDR2 YDEGEE. Here the CDR3 DNA reads TGTGCCAGCAGCGAGGGGACGGGTTGGGGGCAGCCCCAGCATTTT. Protein sequence: CASSEGTGWGQPQHF.

The chain uses TRBV28 and TRBJ1-5, with D possibly being TRBD1 (5 bases). Germline V gene data show CDR1 as MDHEN and CDR2 as SYDVKM. V lost 6 bases to trimming and J lost 1 base, with 10 bases between them. CDR3 length equals 14 residues. CDR3 DNA: TGTGCCAGCAGCCCGACAGAGAGCAATCAGCCCCAGCATTTT. Translation gives CASSPTESNQPQHF.

V and J are TRBV3-1 (or the pseudogene TRBV3-2) and TRBJ2-1; D might be TRBD1 (6 bases). V was clipped by 7 bases and J by 10 bases, with 20 bases between them. The germline V gene encodes CDR1 LGHDT and CDR2 YNNKEL (reference sequence). CDR3 length: 14 residues. This CDR3 reads CASMPGQRVGEQFF. CDR3 DNA: TGTGCCAGCATGCCGGGACAAAGAGTTGGCGAGCAGTTCTTC.

This clone has a handful of counts. This chain connects TRBV30 to TRBJ2-7; D is perhaps TRBD1 or TRBD2 (5 bases each). CDR1 is GTSNPN, CDR2 SVGIG, per germline (reference sequence). The CDR3 consists of 11 residues. V lost 5 bases and J 5 bases, leaving 10 bases between the germline ends. DNA of the CDR3: TGTGCCTGGGGGGGTGTAGACGAGCAGTACTTC. Its translation is CAWGGVDEQYF.

The chain is built from TRBV4-2 and TRBJ2-7; D is ambiguous. There are 13 residues in the CDR3. CDR1 LGHNA and CDR2 YNFKEQ come from the germline V gene. Trimming shortened V by 1 base and J by 3 bases, and 7 bases separated the two germline ends. Here the CDR3 reads CASSQVNGYEQYF. CDR3 nucleotide sequence: TGTGCCAGCAGCCAAGTAAACGGCTACGAGCAGTACTTC.

The CDR3 nucleotides are TGCGCCAGCAGCCAGGGGGGGAGGGAACAGCATTTT. Translated: CASSQGGREQHF. V is TRBV4-1 and J is TRBJ1-5; weak D call: TRBD1 (5 bases). Germline CDR1 and CDR2: MGHRA and YSYEKL. V lost 3 bases and J 13 bases, leaving 13 bases between the germline ends. This CDR3 region has 12 residues.

V and J are TRBV5-1 and TRBJ1-5; the match to TRBD1 covers 7 bases. This CDR3 has 15 residues. Germline CDR1 and CDR2: SGHRS and YFSETQ. Germline trimming cut 3 bases from V and 5 bases from J; bases unmatched to any gene: 8. This CDR3 is CASSSTGQGDQPQHF. Written as DNA, the CDR3 is TGCGCCAGCAGCTCGACAGGGCAGGGAGATCAGCCCCAGCATTTT.

V and J are TRBV6-4 and TRBJ2-2, with no clear D. There are 15 residues in the CDR3. CDR1 is MRHNA and CDR2 is SNTAGT in the germline V gene. V lost 2 bases to trimming and J lost 0 bases, with 7 bases between them. DNA for the CDR3: TGTGCCAGCAGTGACAGAGCAGCGAACACCGGGGAGCTGTTTTTT. Translation: CASSDRAANTGELFF.

The CDR3 protein is CSARDWGYTF. CDR3 sequence (DNA): TGCAGTGCTAGAGATTGGGGCTACACCTTC. This rearrangement joins TRBV20-1 to TRBJ1-2; unclear D gene. The CDR3 is 10 amino acids. Germline V CDR1 and CDR2: DFQATT, SNEGSKA (reference sequence). V was cut by 0 bases and J by 8 bases, with 4 bases left in between.

The genes are TRBV18 and TRBJ1-3, with D perhaps TRBD1 (5 bases). The CDR3 has 16 residues. V lost 0 bases, J lost 2 bases, and 11 bases lay in between. CDR1 is KGHSH and CDR2 is LQKENI in the germline V gene. CDR3 protein: CASSPPQGVTGNTIYF. The CDR3 region has the DNA TGTGCCAGCTCACCACCCCAGGGTGTAACTGGAAACACCATATATTTT. Complete variable domain (other parts from reference TRBV18 and TRBJ1-3): NAGVMQNPRHLVRRRGQEARLRCSPMKGHSHVYWYRQLPEEGLKFMVYLQKENIIDESGMPKERFSAEFPKEGPSILRIQQVVRGDSAAYFCASSPPQGVTGNTIYFGEGSWLTVV.

The chain combines TRBV2 with TRBJ1-5; TRBD1 aligns across 9 bases. The CDR3 is 16 amino acids. Germline CDR1 and CDR2: SNHLY and FYNNEI. Trimming took 4 bases from V and 9 from J; bases not matched to a gene: 13. Here the CDR3 DNA reads TGTGCCAGCAGTGGGGGACTTCCGGGACAGGGTGTGCCCCAGCATTTT. This translates into CASSGGLPGQGVPQHF.

This chain connects TRBV28 to TRBJ2-3, with 11 bases matching TRBD2. This CDR3 has 14 amino acids. Germline values: CDR1 MDHEN, CDR2 SYDVKM. Trimming at V came to 3 bases and at J to 4 bases, leaving 0 bases not matched to a gene. The CDR3 region has the DNA TGTGCCAGCAGTTTGGGACTAGCGGCAGATACGCAGTATTTT. It is translated as CASSLGLAADTQYF. Supplemented by reference TRBV28 and TRBJ2-3, the full variable domain reads DVKVTQSSRYLVKRTGEKVFLECVQDMDHENMFWYRQDPGLGLRLIYFSYDVKMKEKGDIPEGYSVSREKKERFSLILESASTNQTSMYLCASSLGLAADTQYFGPGTRLTVL.

This clone was seen a few times. The chain employs TRBV24-1 and TRBJ2-5; 11 positions agree with TRBD2. Germline V gene sequence: CDR1 KGHDR, CDR2 SFDVKD. The CDR3 runs 15 residues. The junction had 5 bases not matched to a gene; V was cut back by 5 bases and J by 4 bases. The CDR3 coding sequence is TGTGCCACCAGTGGTGGTAGCGGGAGGGCAGAGACCCAGTACTTC. Residues: CATSGGSGRAETQYF.

The chain carries TRBV7-6 and TRBJ1-1; TRBD1 might be the D (5 bases). This CDR3 has 12 residues. V shed 5 bases and J shed 5 bases, with 9 bases lying between them. From germline, CDR1 is SGHVS and CDR2 FNYEAQ. CDR3 DNA sequence: TGTGCCAGCAGCGGGGGGGGTACTGAAGCTTTCTTT. Translated: CASSGGGTEAFF.

The chain uses TRBV15 and TRBJ2-2; D not resolved. Germline lookup yields CDR1 LNHNV and CDR2 YYDKDF (reference sequence). The CDR3 loop spans 16 amino acids. Between the trimmed V and J ends, which lost 0 bases and 2 bases, there was a span of 10 bases. The CDR3 DNA reads TGTGCCACCAGCAGAGATCGTACAGAAAACACCGGGGAGCTGTTTTTT. Its translation: CATSRDRTENTGELFF.

J is TRBJ2-7 and V is TRBV27; D is unresolved. Germline loops: CDR1 MNHEY, CDR2 SMNVEV (reference sequence). Trimming left V 6 bases short and J 7 bases short, with 10 bases between. The CDR3 is 11 residues long. CDR3 sequence: CASSRGGEQYF. In DNA form, the CDR3 reads TGTGCCAGCAGCCGCGGCGGAGAGCAGTACTTC.

J is TRBJ2-7 and V is TRBV6-5; 16 positions agree with TRBD2. The V and J ends lost 0 bases and 4 bases, in that order; junction bases with no gene match: 0. Germline V gene sequence: CDR1 MNHEY, CDR2 SVGAGI. This CDR3 spans 16 amino acids. The CDR3 region is CASSYSGLAGGYEQYF. The CDR3 DNA follows: TGTGCCAGCAGTTACTCGGGACTAGCGGGAGGGTACGAGCAGTACTTC.

The chain combines TRBV19 with TRBJ2-3; possibly TRBD2 for D (5 bases). The germline V and J ends were trimmed by 3 bases and 0 bases, with 22 bases remaining between them. The CDR3 sequence is 19 residues long. Germline V gene lookup returns CDR1 LNHDA and CDR2 SQIVND (reference sequence). CDR3 nucleotides: TGTGCCAGTAGTATGGAACTAGGAGTGGGGTACCCTAGCACAGATACGCAGTATTTT. Translating gives CASSMELGVGYPSTDTQYF.

The V call is TRBV28, the J call TRBJ2-2; the D is unclear. Germline V gene lookup returns CDR1 MDHEN and CDR2 SYDVKM. Trimming stripped 1 base from V and 3 bases from J, with 12 bases between. The CDR3 loop spans 16 amino acids. The CDR3 loop reads CASSLYLSRDTGELFF. The DNA for the CDR3 is TGTGCCAGCAGTTTATATCTTAGTCGGGACACCGGGGAGCTGTTTTTT.

The CDR3: CATGVSPGELFF. For the CDR3, the DNA is TGTGCCACAGGGGTTTCACCCGGGGAGCTGTTTTTT. The chain has TRBV6-5 and TRBJ2-2; possible D gene TRBD1, 6 bases. The germline V and J ends were trimmed by 10 bases and 6 bases, with 12 bases remaining between them. The CDR3 covers 12 residues. Germline V gene lookup returns CDR1 MNHEY and CDR2 SVGAGI.

This sequence joins TRBV12-3 or TRBV12-4 and TRBJ1-1, with D possibly matching TRBD1 (6 bases). V lost 5 bases and J lost 7, with 14 bases in between. This CDR3 contains 13 residues. CDR3 bases: TGTGCCAGCAGTCTACAACAGGGATTTGAAGCTTTCTTT. It translates to CASSLQQGFEAFF.

The chain has TRBV7-7 and TRBJ2-7; D might be TRBD1 (6 bases). The germline V gene encodes CDR1 SSHAT and CDR2 FNYEAQ (reference sequence). V was trimmed by 1 base and J by 3 bases, leaving 10 bases between them. The CDR3 runs to 14 residues. CDR3 sequence reads: CASSLGSGDYEQYF. The CDR3 DNA reads TGTGCCAGCAGCTTAGGGTCAGGGGACTACGAGCAGTACTTC. Based on the CDR3 plus reference TRBV7-7 and TRBJ2-7, the full variable domain is GAGVSQSPRYKVTKRGQDVTLRCDPISSHATLYWYQQALGQGPEFLTYFNYEAQPDKSGLPSDRFSAERPEGSISTLTIQRTEQRDSAMYRCASSLGSGDYEQYFGPGTRLTVT.

This rearrangement joins TRBV19 to TRBJ2-3; 10 nucleotides align to TRBD2. Germline assignment: CDR1 LNHDA and CDR2 SQIVND (reference sequence). Losses at the gene ends were 6 bases for V and 4 bases for J; bases not matched to a gene: 10. The CDR3 runs 16 residues. The CDR3 is CASRPGASGRPDTQYF. The CDR3 coding sequence is TGTGCCAGTAGGCCCGGTGCTAGCGGGAGACCAGATACGCAGTATTTT.

This rearrangement joins TRBV24-1 to TRBJ1-1; 10 bases line up with TRBD1. From germline, CDR1 is KGHDR and CDR2 SFDVKD. The CDR3 is made up of 13 amino acids. Trimming at V came to 9 bases and at J to 4 bases, leaving 4 bases not matched to a gene. The CDR3 coding sequence is TGTGCCACCCGGGACAGGGGCTTCACTGAAGCTTTCTTT. Protein sequence: CATRDRGFTEAFF.

The rearrangement uses TRBV7-3 and TRBJ2-1, with 13 bases aligning to TRBD2. CDR3 size: 16 residues. V lost 4 bases to trimming and J lost 5 bases; unmatched junction nucleotides: 5. The germline V gene has CDR1 SGHTA and CDR2 FQGTGA. The CDR3 is CASSSGGLAGNNEQFF. For the CDR3, the DNA is TGTGCCAGCAGCTCCGGGGGACTAGCGGGAAACAATGAGCAGTTCTTC.

This sequence joins TRBV13 and TRBJ2-3, with D unclear. CDR1 is PRHDT and CDR2 is FYEKMQ in the germline V gene (reference sequence). Trimming removed 5 bases from V and 3 bases from J, with 15 bases in between. The CDR3 loop spans 15 amino acids. As DNA, the CDR3 is TGTGCCAGCAGCCAATACACGGTCCGTACAGATACGCAGTATTTT. It translates to CASSQYTVRTDTQYF.